A selection of T cell receptor beta chains follows, all from one sample in a study of CD8 T cells in ankylosing spondylitis. TCRdb passed the 5' RACE reads through MiXCR, listing each CDR3 protein once. This sample has hundreds of thousands of distinct CDR3 sequences, with roughly a tenth found just once. Sample: blood, either unsorted or a sorted T cell fraction (not recorded which). All receptors come from a male donor with ankylosing spondylitis or in good health (not recorded which). The CDR3 runs from the conserved cysteine through the conserved F or W. The order of the fields is clone size, V gene, J gene, D gene, CDR3 protein, CDR3 DNA. A D gene is named only where the DNA matches it firmly. Rows may omit the clone size; those that give it use once, few, many or a size class.

clone size: many; V gene: TRBV7-8; J gene: TRBJ1-2; D gene: NA; CDR3 protein: CASSLGTRANYGYTF; CDR3 DNA: TGTGCCAGCAGCTTAGGGACCCGAGCTAACTATGGCTACACCTTC
clone size: few; V gene: TRBV5-5; J gene: TRBJ1-1; D gene: TRBD1; CDR3 protein: CASSFGTGLDTEAFF; CDR3 DNA: TGTGCCAGCAGCTTCGGGACAGGGTTGGACACTGAAGCTTTCTTT
clone size: many; V gene: TRBV20-1; J gene: TRBJ1-5; D gene: TRBD1; CDR3 protein: CSPGTGKNQPQHF; CDR3 DNA: TGCAGTCCCGGGACAGGGAAGAATCAGCCCCAGCATTTT
clone size: NA; V gene: TRBV7-6; J gene: TRBJ2-2; D gene: TRBD2; CDR3 protein: CASSLWRGADTGELFF; CDR3 DNA: TGTGCCAGCAGCCTGTGGCGGGGGGCAGACACCGGGGAGCTGTTTTTT
clone size: many; V gene: TRBV12-3/TRBV12-4; J gene: TRBJ2-3; D gene: NA; CDR3 protein: CASGPGTDTQYF; CDR3 DNA: TGTGCCAGCGGCCCCGGCACAGATACGCAGTATTTT
clone size: many; V gene: TRBV20-1; J gene: TRBJ2-4; D gene: TRBD2; CDR3 protein: CSATLVGTSGGAKNIQYF; CDR3 DNA: TGCAGTGCTACCCTAGTCGGGACTAGCGGGGGGGCCAAAAACATTCAGTACTTC
clone size: few; V gene: TRBV10-3; J gene: TRBJ2-2; D gene: NA; CDR3 protein: CAISDRNTGELFF; CDR3 DNA: TGTGCCATCAGTGATAGGAACACCGGGGAGCTGTTTTTT
clone size: many; V gene: TRBV12-3/TRBV12-4; J gene: TRBJ2-1; D gene: NA; CDR3 protein: CASSRTVYNEQFF; CDR3 DNA: TGTGCCAGCAGCCGGACAGTTTACAATGAGCAGTTCTTC
clone size: many; V gene: TRBV11-1; J gene: TRBJ1-3; D gene: TRBD1; CDR3 protein: CASRPTGTGDAGGGNTIYF; CDR3 DNA: TGTGCCAGCAGACCCACCGGGACAGGGGACGCAGGCGGGGGAAACACCATATATTTT
clone size: many; V gene: TRBV3-1; J gene: TRBJ2-2; D gene: NA; CDR3 protein: CASSQSGSANTGELFF; CDR3 DNA: TGTGCCAGCAGCCAATCAGGGAGTGCGAACACCGGGGAGCTGTTTTTT
clone size: many; V gene: TRBV7-8; J gene: TRBJ1-4; D gene: NA; CDR3 protein: CASSPRGHNPEKLFF; CDR3 DNA: TGTGCCAGCAGCCCGCGAGGCCACAACCCAGAAAAACTGTTTTTT
clone size: many; V gene: TRBV5-1; J gene: TRBJ2-1; D gene: TRBD1; CDR3 protein: CASSEPGQGNEQFF; CDR3 DNA: TGCGCCAGCAGCGAGCCGGGACAGGGGAATGAGCAGTTCTTC
clone size: few; V gene: TRBV6-2/TRBV6-3; J gene: TRBJ1-1; D gene: NA; CDR3 protein: CASSLRGSETEAFF; CDR3 DNA: TGTGCCAGCAGTTTAAGGGGGTCTGAGACTGAAGCTTTCTTT
clone size: many; V gene: TRBV5-1; J gene: TRBJ2-2; D gene: TRBD1; CDR3 protein: CASNLGTGGIGELFF; CDR3 DNA: TGCGCCAGCAACCTCGGGACAGGGGGTATCGGGGAGCTGTTTTTT
clone size: many; V gene: TRBV15; J gene: TRBJ2-3; D gene: NA; CDR3 protein: CATSRDREADLTDTQYF; CDR3 DNA: TGTGCCACCAGCAGAGATCGTGAGGCCGACCTCACAGATACGCAGTATTTT
clone size: many; V gene: TRBV5-1; J gene: TRBJ2-7; D gene: TRBD2; CDR3 protein: CASSSGTSEQYF; CDR3 DNA: TGCGCCAGCAGCTCAGGGACTAGCGAGCAGTACTTC
clone size: many; V gene: TRBV7-9; J gene: TRBJ2-5; D gene: TRBD1; CDR3 protein: CASSGGTGRETQYF; CDR3 DNA: TGTGCCAGCAGCGGCGGGACAGGGAGGGAGACCCAGTACTTC
clone size: many; V gene: TRBV6-1; J gene: TRBJ1-2; D gene: NA; CDR3 protein: CASSKPTAGYGYTF; CDR3 DNA: TGTGCCAGCAGCAAACCGACGGCAGGCTATGGCTACACCTTC
clone size: NA; V gene: TRBV5-1; J gene: TRBJ2-7; D gene: NA; CDR3 protein: CASSTGRDEQYF; CDR3 DNA: TGCGCCAGCAGCACGGGTCGGGACGAGCAGTACTTC
clone size: NA; V gene: TRBV5-1; J gene: TRBJ1-1; D gene: NA; CDR3 protein: CASSLLGLVNTEAFF; CDR3 DNA: TGCGCCAGCAGCTTGTTAGGACTGGTGAACACTGAAGCTTTCTTT
clone size: NA; V gene: TRBV11-2; J gene: TRBJ2-2; D gene: NA; CDR3 protein: CASSVTGGAGELFF; CDR3 DNA: TGTGCCAGCAGCGTAACAGGGGGGGCCGGGGAGCTGTTTTTT
clone size: few; V gene: TRBV18; J gene: TRBJ1-4; D gene: NA; CDR3 protein: CASSQGIREKLFF; CDR3 DNA: TGTGCCAGCTCACAAGGGATTCGTGAAAAACTGTTTTTT
clone size: NA; V gene: TRBV6-5; J gene: TRBJ2-2; D gene: NA; CDR3 protein: CASSYQTVLANTGELFF; CDR3 DNA: TGTGCCAGCAGTTATCAAACAGTTCTCGCGAACACCGGGGAGCTGTTTTTT
clone size: once; V gene: TRBV18; J gene: TRBJ1-3; D gene: NA; CDR3 protein: CASSRVRQTGNTIYF; CDR3 DNA: TGTGCCAGCTCACGCGTCCGACAGACTGGAAACACCATATATTTT
clone size: many; V gene: TRBV5-1; J gene: TRBJ1-1; D gene: NA; CDR3 protein: CASSFTQVPYTEAFF; CDR3 DNA: TGCGCCAGCAGCTTTACACAGGTTCCTTACACTGAAGCTTTCTTT
clone size: NA; V gene: TRBV20-1; J gene: TRBJ2-7; D gene: NA; CDR3 protein: CSARRSENYEQYF; CDR3 DNA: TGCAGTGCTAGGCGTTCAGAGAACTACGAGCAGTACTTC
clone size: few; V gene: TRBV20-1; J gene: TRBJ2-7; D gene: TRBD1; CDR3 protein: CSALAGTGFVEQYF; CDR3 DNA: TGCAGTGCTCTAGCTGGGACAGGTTTTGTCGAGCAGTACTTC
clone size: few; V gene: TRBV28; J gene: TRBJ2-7; D gene: NA; CDR3 protein: CASIRGSTYEQYF; CDR3 DNA: TGTGCCAGCATTCGGGGGTCCACCTACGAGCAGTACTTC
clone size: few; V gene: TRBV6-1; J gene: TRBJ2-5; D gene: NA; CDR3 protein: CASSEGLEGHSLGYF; CDR3 DNA: TGTGCCAGCAGTGAAGGTCTGGAGGGACACTCCCTGGGGTACTTC
clone size: many; V gene: TRBV20-1; J gene: TRBJ2-2; D gene: NA; CDR3 protein: CSARVREASPFTGELFF; CDR3 DNA: TGCAGTGCTAGAGTAAGGGAGGCCTCCCCCTTCACCGGGGAGCTGTTTTTT
clone size: NA; V gene: TRBV29-1; J gene: TRBJ1-1; D gene: NA; CDR3 protein: CSVAPGSGEAFF; CDR3 DNA: TGCAGCGTTGCACCGGGCTCAGGTGAAGCTTTCTTT
clone size: few; V gene: TRBV5-1; J gene: TRBJ2-5; D gene: NA; CDR3 protein: CASSLAAGPPQETQYF; CDR3 DNA: TGCGCCAGCAGCTTGGCCGCGGGCCCGCCTCAAGAGACCCAGTACTTC
clone size: NA; V gene: TRBV28; J gene: TRBJ1-2; D gene: TRBD1; CDR3 protein: CASRSDRGSGYTF; CDR3 DNA: TGTGCCAGCAGATCCGACAGGGGAAGTGGCTACACCTTC
clone size: few; V gene: TRBV7-3; J gene: TRBJ2-1; D gene: TRBD2; CDR3 protein: CASSLAGGRNNEQFF; CDR3 DNA: TGTGCCAGCAGCTTAGCGGGGGGGAGGAACAATGAGCAGTTCTTC
clone size: few; V gene: TRBV7-9; J gene: TRBJ1-6; D gene: NA; CDR3 protein: CASSRRDGNSPLHF; CDR3 DNA: TGTGCCAGCAGTCGTCGGGACGGTAATTCACCCCTCCACTTT
clone size: NA; V gene: TRBV27; J gene: TRBJ1-1; D gene: TRBD1; CDR3 protein: CATRGQLNTEAFF; CDR3 DNA: TGTGCCACCCGGGGACAGTTGAACACTGAAGCTTTCTTT